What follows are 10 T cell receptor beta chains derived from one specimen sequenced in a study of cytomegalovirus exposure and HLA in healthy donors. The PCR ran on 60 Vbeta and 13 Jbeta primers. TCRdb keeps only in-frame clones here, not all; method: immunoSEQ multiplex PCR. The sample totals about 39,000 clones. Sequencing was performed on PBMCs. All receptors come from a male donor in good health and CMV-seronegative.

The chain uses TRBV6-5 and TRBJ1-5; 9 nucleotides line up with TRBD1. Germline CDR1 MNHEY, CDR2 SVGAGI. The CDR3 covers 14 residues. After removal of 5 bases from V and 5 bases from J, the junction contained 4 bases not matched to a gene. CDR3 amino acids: CASSTHRGHQPQHF. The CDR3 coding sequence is TGTGCCAGCAGTACTCACAGGGGGCATCAGCCCCAGCATTTT.

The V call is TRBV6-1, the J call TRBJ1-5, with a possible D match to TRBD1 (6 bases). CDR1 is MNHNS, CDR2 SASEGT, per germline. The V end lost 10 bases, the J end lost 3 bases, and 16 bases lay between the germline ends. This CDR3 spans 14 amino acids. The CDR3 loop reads CAIQTGWFNQPQHF. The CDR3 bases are TGTGCCATCCAGACAGGATGGTTCAATCAGCCCCAGCATTTT.

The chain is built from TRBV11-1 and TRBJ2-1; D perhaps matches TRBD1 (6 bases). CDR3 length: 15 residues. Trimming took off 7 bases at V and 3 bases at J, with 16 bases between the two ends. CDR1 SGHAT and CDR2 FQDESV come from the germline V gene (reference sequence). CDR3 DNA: TGTGCCAGCACGCAGGGGCAAGAAGGCTACAATGAGCAGTTCTTC. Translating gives CASTQGQEGYNEQFF.

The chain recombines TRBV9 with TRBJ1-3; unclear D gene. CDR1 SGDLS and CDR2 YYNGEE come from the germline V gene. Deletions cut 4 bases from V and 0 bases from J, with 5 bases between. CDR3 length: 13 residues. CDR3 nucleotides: TGTGCCAGCAGCCCTCTCTCTGGAAACACCATATATTTT. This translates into CASSPLSGNTIYF.

The DNA for the CDR3 is TGTGCCAGCAGCCCCCGGGGGACGAGCTACGAGCAGTACTTC. As protein: CASSPRGTSYEQYF. The chain combines TRBV7-8 with TRBJ2-7; D perhaps matches TRBD2 (6 bases). The V end was cut by 5 bases, the J end by 3 bases, with 14 bases between. CDR1 and CDR2 (germline): SGHVS, FQNEAQ. The CDR3 consists of 14 residues.

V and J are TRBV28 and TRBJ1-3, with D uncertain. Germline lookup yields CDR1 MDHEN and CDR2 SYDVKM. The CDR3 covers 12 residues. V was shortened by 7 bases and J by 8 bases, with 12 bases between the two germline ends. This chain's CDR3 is CASTTAGYTIYF. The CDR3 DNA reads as TGTGCCAGCACCACAGCGGGGTACACCATATATTTT.

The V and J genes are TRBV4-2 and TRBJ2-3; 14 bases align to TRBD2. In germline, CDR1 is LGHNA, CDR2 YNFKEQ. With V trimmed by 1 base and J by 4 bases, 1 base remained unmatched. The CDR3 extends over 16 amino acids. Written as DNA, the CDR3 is TGTGCCAGCAGCCAAGGACTAGCGGGGGGGCCAGATACGCAGTATTTT. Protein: CASSQGLAGGPDTQYF.

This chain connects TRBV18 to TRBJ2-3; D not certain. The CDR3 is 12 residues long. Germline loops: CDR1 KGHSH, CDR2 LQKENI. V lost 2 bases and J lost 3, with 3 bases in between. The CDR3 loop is CASSPSTDTQYF. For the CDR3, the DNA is TGTGCCAGCTCACCATCGACAGATACGCAGTATTTT.

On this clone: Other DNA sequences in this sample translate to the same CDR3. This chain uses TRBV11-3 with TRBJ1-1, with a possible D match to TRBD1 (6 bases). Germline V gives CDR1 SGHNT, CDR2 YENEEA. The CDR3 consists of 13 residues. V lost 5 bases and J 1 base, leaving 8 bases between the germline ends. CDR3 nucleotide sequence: TGTGCCAGCAGCCTGACAGGGAACACTGAAGCTTTCTTT. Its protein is CASSLTGNTEAFF.

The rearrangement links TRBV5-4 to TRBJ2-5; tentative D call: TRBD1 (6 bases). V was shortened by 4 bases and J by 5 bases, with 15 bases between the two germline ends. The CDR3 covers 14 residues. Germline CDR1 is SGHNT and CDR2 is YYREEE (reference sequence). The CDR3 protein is CASSHLTGGETQYF. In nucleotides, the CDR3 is TGTGCCAGCAGCCACCTGACAGGTGGGGAGACCCAGTACTTC.